A selection of T cell receptor beta chains follows, all from one sample in a study of PD-1 blockade in classical Hodgkin lymphoma. Measured with immunoSEQ multiplex PCR; TCRdb has only the in-frame clones, and not every one. Altogether 20,000 to 30,000 clones are present, about 83% being singletons, with the ten largest covering roughly 8%. This sample comprised peripheral blood mononuclear cells (PBMCs), obtained before the second cycle of nivolumab. The receptors stem from a human donor with classical Hodgkin lymphoma. CDR3s include the opening cysteine and the closing phenylalanine or tryptophan. Each record gives: J gene, CDR3 length, D gene, clone size, V gene, CDR3 DNA, CDR3 protein. D genes are given only for firm matches. Only part of the rows carry a size: once, few, many, or a class if the clone is expanded.

>TRBJ2-2|13|TRBD1|few|TRBV27
TGTGCCAGCAGTATCAGGGGGCTCGGGGAGCTGTTTTTT
CASSIRGLGELFF
>TRBJ2-2|14|NA|medium-sized|TRBV7-2
TGTGCCAGCAGCTTTGGACTCCTCGCAGGACAGCTGTTTTTT
CASSFGLLAGQLFF
>TRBJ2-3|16|TRBD2|NA|TRBV6-6
TGTGCCAGCAGTTCCGCTCCGGGACTAGCGACAGATACGCAGTATTTT
CASSSAPGLATDTQYF
>TRBJ2-1|19|NA|few|TRBV7-9
TGTGCCAGCAGCCAATATGACCTCCCAAGCAAGGGGACCTACAATGAGCAGTTCTTC
CASSQYDLPSKGTYNEQFF
>TRBJ1-1|13|NA|NA|TRBV6-5
TGTGCCAGCAGTTGGGGACAGAACACTGAAGCTTTCTTT
CASSWGQNTEAFF
>TRBJ2-7|17|TRBD1|once|TRBV11-2
TGTGCCAGCAGCAGTCTCTCAGGGGGCGTCAGTTCCTACGAGCAGTACTTC
CASSSLSGGVSSYEQYF
>TRBJ2-3|15|NA|NA|TRBV27
TGTGCCAGCAGTTTAAGCAGGGGAGGCACAGATACGCAGTATTTT
CASSLSRGGTDTQYF
>TRBJ1-2|14|NA|few|TRBV7-2
TGTGCCAGCAGCTTAATTCCGACGGATTATGGCTACACCTTC
CASSLIPTDYGYTF
>TRBJ2-2|14|NA|NA|TRBV6-4
TGTGCCAGCAGCCTGAGCCGTGGCACCGGGGAGCTGTTTTTT
CASSLSRGTGELFF
>TRBJ2-3|16|TRBD2|NA|TRBV5-1
TGCGCCAGCAAGGTCGTAGCGGGAGATCCCACAGATACGCAGTATTTT
CASKVVAGDPTDTQYF
>TRBJ2-2|13|NA|NA|TRBV18
TGTGCCAGCTCACCACCAAACACCGGGGAGCTGTTTTTT
CASSPPNTGELFF
>TRBJ2-1|16|NA|few|TRBV5-4
TGTGCCAGCAGCTTGTTAGCGGACTACCTAAACAATGAGCAGTTCTTC
CASSLLADYLNNEQFF
>TRBJ1-2|12|NA|NA|TRBV6-6
TGTGCCAGCAGTTATGGACCGTATGGCTACACCTTC
CASSYGPYGYTF
>TRBJ2-7|12|NA|NA|TRBV28
TGTGCCAGCAGTTTTGTGGGCTACGAGCAGTACTTC
CASSFVGYEQYF
>TRBJ2-5|16|TRBD2|NA|TRBV5-1
TGCGCCAGTAACGGGACTAGCGGGAGGGAGCAAGAGACCCAGTACTTC
CASNGTSGREQETQYF
>TRBJ2-7|15|TRBD1|few|TRBV2
TGTGCCAGCAGTCCGGGACAGGTGGCCCCGGCCGAGCAGTACTTC
CASSPGQVAPAEQYF
>TRBJ2-7|15|TRBD2|NA|TRBV29-1
TGCAGCGTTGTAAGGAGACTAGCGGGACACTACGAGCAGTACTTC
CSVVRRLAGHYEQYF
>TRBJ1-4|18|TRBD1|NA|TRBV5-1
TGCGCCAGCAGCTTGAGGCCAGGGGGGAAGGCAACTAATGAAAAACTGTTTTTT
CASSLRPGGKATNEKLFF
>TRBJ2-5|14|NA|NA|TRBV28
TGTGCCAGCAGTTATGGGGGTGGACAAGAGACCCAGTACTTC
CASSYGGGQETQYF
>TRBJ2-1|17|NA|few|TRBV9
TGTGCCAGCAGCCCCTCTCGTCGGGGTCTCTCCTACAATGAGCAGTTCTTC
CASSPSRRGLSYNEQFF
>TRBJ2-2|16|TRBD1|NA|TRBV28
TGTGCCAGCAGTCCCTCTGGACAGGGAAACACCGGGGAGCTGTTTTTT
CASSPSGQGNTGELFF
>TRBJ2-1|13|NA|once|TRBV5-6
TGTGCCAGCAGTTACTTCTCCGGCAATGAGCAGTTCTTC
CASSYFSGNEQFF